Following are 11 T cell receptor beta chains from one sample sequenced in a study of blood T cell repertoires in COVID-19. Generated by immunoSEQ multiplex PCR, the TCRdb table keeps only in-frame clones and is missing some. The table includes some 170,000 clones, about nine tenths detected once. The sample comprised peripheral blood. The receptors come from a woman in her forties or fifties with acute or convalescent COVID-19.

In DNA form, the CDR3 reads TGTGCCAGCAGGGGACAGACTCGCCCCACTGAAGCTTTCTTT. This translates into CASRGQTRPTEAFF. This chain joins TRBV6-5 and TRBJ1-1; 7 bases align to TRBD1. CDR3 length equals 14 residues. Trimming cost V 6 bases and J 4 bases; bases outside gene matches: 8. CDR1 is MNHEY and CDR2 is SVGAGI in the germline V gene.

This sequence joins TRBV18 and TRBJ2-7; 16 bases align to TRBD2. The trim removed 4 bases at V and 6 bases at J, leaving 3 bases unmatched. The CDR3 contains 15 residues. From germline, CDR1 is KGHSH and CDR2 LQKENI. The chain's CDR3 is CASSRGLAGGVEQYF. CDR3 nucleotides: TGTGCCAGCTCACGGGGACTAGCGGGAGGGGTCGAGCAGTACTTC.

The rearrangement uses TRBV27 and TRBJ2-7; tentative D call: TRBD2 (7 bases). In germline, CDR1 is MNHEY, CDR2 SMNVEV (reference sequence). Trimming removed 2 bases from V and 3 bases from J, with 11 bases in between. The CDR3 has 14 amino acids. The CDR3 nucleotides read TGTGCCAGCAGTTTAGGGGGGGGGCACTACGAGCAGTACTTC. Translation: CASSLGGGHYEQYF.

The V and J genes are TRBV7-2 and TRBJ2-1; TRBD2 aligns across 8 bases. The germline CDR1 and CDR2 sequences are SGHTA and FQGNSA. The CDR3 totals 16 residues. The V gene end was trimmed by 0 bases and the J gene end by 4 bases; junction bases not matched to a gene: 5. The chain's CDR3 is CASSLASGDPYNEQFF. CDR3 bases: TGTGCCAGCAGCTTAGCTAGCGGGGACCCTTACAATGAGCAGTTCTTC. The complete variable domain, with remaining parts taken from reference TRBV7-2 and TRBJ2-1, reads GAGVSQSPSNKVTEKGKDVELRCDPISGHTALYWYRQSLGQGLEFLIYFQGNSAPDKSGLPSDRFSAERTGGSVSTLTIQRTQQEDSAVYLCASSLASGDPYNEQFFGPGTRLTVL.

The chain recombines TRBV6-2 or TRBV6-3 with TRBJ2-1; 9 nucleotides align to TRBD1. J lost 5 bases, V lost 5 bases, and 1 base had no gene match. This CDR3 region has 13 residues. Germline V gives CDR1 MNHEY, CDR2 SVGEGT. CDR3 in DNA: TGTGCCAGCAGTCGGACAGGGGACAATGAGCAGTTCTTC. This codes for CASSRTGDNEQFF.

This chain uses TRBV10-3 with TRBJ1-2; 8 bases are shared with TRBD1. Trimming took 5 bases from V and 4 from J; bases not matched to a gene: 3. The CDR3 contains 13 residues. Germline V gene data show CDR1 as ENHRY and CDR2 as SYGVKD. CDR3 residues: CAISRGTGYGYTF. The CDR3 DNA follows: TGTGCCATCAGTCGGGGGACAGGCTATGGCTACACCTTC.

V gene TRBV7-9 combines with J gene TRBJ2-7; TRBD1 matches 9 bases. The CDR3 runs to 14 residues. Germline lookup yields CDR1 SEHNR and CDR2 FQNEAQ (reference sequence). V dropped 6 bases and J dropped 2; count of bases not matched to a gene: 5. CDR3 amino acids: CASRQGQGAYEQYF. The DNA of the CDR3 is TGTGCCAGCAGACAGGGACAGGGTGCCTACGAGCAGTACTTC.

CDR3 sequence: CASSKLYRGPLNTEAFF. Here the CDR3 DNA reads TGTGCCAGCAGCAAACTTTACAGGGGCCCCCTGAACACTGAAGCTTTCTTT. The chain carries TRBV21-1 and TRBJ1-1; no check of the table's D call, TRBD1, against the DNA was made. TRBV21-1 is labeled a pseudogene. The CDR3 spans 17 residues.

The chain has TRBV11-3 and TRBJ1-1; D unclear. V was pared by 2 bases and J by 11 bases, with 12 bases between. The CDR3 consists of 12 residues. The germline V gene encodes CDR1 SGHNT and CDR2 YENEEA. Here the CDR3 DNA reads TGTGCCAGCAGCTTAACGGCCCGAGGCGCTTTCTTT. Amino acid sequence: CASSLTARGAFF.

The chain links TRBV27 to TRBJ1-2, with TRBD1 matching over 11 bases. CDR3 length: 15 residues. V was pared by 5 bases and J by 5 bases, with 7 bases of the junction left unmatched. From germline, CDR1 is MNHEY and CDR2 SMNVEV (reference sequence). The CDR3 reads CASSRAGTGGYGYTF. For the CDR3, the DNA is TGTGCCAGCAGTCGCGCCGGGACAGGGGGGTATGGCTACACCTTC.

The chain employs TRBV5-1 and TRBJ2-6, with 9 bases identical to TRBD2. Per the germline V gene, CDR1 is SGHRS and CDR2 is YFSETQ. Trimming at V came to 0 bases and at J to 0 bases, leaving 4 bases not matched to a gene. This CDR3 is built from 18 residues. The CDR3 region has the DNA TGCGCCAGCAGCTTGGAACTAGCGGGCTCCTCTGGGGCCAACGTCCTGACTTTC. It yields the protein CASSLELAGSSGANVLTF.